The sequence of this TCR beta chain was determined in a study of blood T cell repertoires in COVID-19. This clone was counted once. As processed by the authors: From reference gene primer amplification, estimates of nucleated cell counts were derived. Data came from immunoSEQ multiplex PCR; TCRdb stores just in-frame clones and leaves some out. That table is the source of V, J and clone size, and D and trimming were worked out from the DNA. The table includes about 130,000 clones, 78% detected once. Germline CDR1 and CDR2: MDHEN and SYDVKM. The CDR3 has 13 residues. Trimming at V came to 7 bases and at J to 5 bases, leaving 7 bases not matched to a gene. The cohort comprised adults aged 18 to 89 years residing in 20 to 25 US areas. Grouping used clinical history reported by participants in a survey and questionnaire. Recovered Cohort 3 donors showed two negative PCRs, clearance, or symptom resolution.

The sequence came from a woman between 50 and 59 years old who had recovered from COVID-19. The specimen sequenced was PBMCs or T cells enriched from blood (not recorded which). V is TRBV28 and J is TRBJ1-2, with 7 positions matching TRBD1. The chain's CDR3 is CASTPGQPYGYTF. DNA for the CDR3: TGTGCCAGCACCCCGGGACAGCCTTATGGCTACACCTTC.